The rows below give T cell receptor beta chains drawn from one sample of a study of shared clonotypes between healthy human individuals. Libraries were prepared by immunoSEQ multiplex PCR; TCRdb keeps only in-frame clonotypes and omits some of them. This sample has around 2.5 million clones, with roughly 93% found just once. The sample taken for sequencing was naive CD4+ T cells from PBMCs. The origin of the receptors is a man between 18 and 29 years old in good health. Some clones in this sample may be carry-over from other donors' samples. Each CDR3 is given with its conserved first and last residue. The order of the fields is V gene, clone size, D gene, J gene, CDR3 DNA, CDR3 protein. The D gene is left open where the match is weak. The listing skips clone size in some rows; elsewhere it reads once, few, many or a size class.

V: TRBV28
size: -
D: -
J: TRBJ2-7
DNA: TGTGCCAGCAGTTCCCTCTCTCCCTCCTACGAGCAGTACTTC
CDR3: CASSSLSPSYEQYF

V: TRBV29-1
size: once
D: TRBD2
J: TRBJ2-5
DNA: TGCAGCGTTGTAGGCCTAGCGGCCTTAAAGGCCCAGTACTTC
CDR3: CSVVGLAALKAQYF

V: TRBV4-3
size: -
D: -
J: TRBJ1-2
DNA: TGCGCCAGCAGCCAAGGTTCCCTGGGGAAGGATGGCTACACCTTC
CDR3: CASSQGSLGKDGYTF

V: TRBV6-1
size: -
D: -
J: TRBJ1-5
DNA: TGTGCCAGCAGCAACGACTGGGGCAGCAATCAGCCCCAGCATTTT
CDR3: CASSNDWGSNQPQHF

V: TRBV5-1
size: -
D: TRBD2
J: TRBJ2-1
DNA: TGCGCCAGCAGCCCGGGACTAGCGCTCCCCGCGCACCAGTTCTTC
CDR3: CASSPGLALPAHQFF

V: TRBV7-9
size: -
D: -
J: TRBJ2-5
DNA: TGTGCCAGCAGTCAAGGGACCCCCGGGTGGGAGACCCAGTACTTC
CDR3: CASSQGTPGWETQYF

V: TRBV6-6
size: -
D: TRBD1
J: TRBJ1-6
DNA: TGTGCCAGCAGCCAGGGGGCTTCACCCCTCCACTTT
CDR3: CASSQGASPLHF

V: TRBV18
size: -
D: -
J: TRBJ2-5
DNA: TGTGCCAGCTCGTCCGGGAGCGAAGAGACCCAGTACTTC
CDR3: CASSSGSEETQYF

V: TRBV18
size: -
D: TRBD2
J: TRBJ2-1
DNA: TGTGCCAGCTCACCAACACTAGCGGGTAAAGTGAGCTCCTACAATGAGCAGTTCTTC
CDR3: CASSPTLAGKVSSYNEQFF

V: TRBV29-1
size: -
D: -
J: TRBJ1-1
DNA: TGCAGCGTTCTTCGGGGTCTCACGAACACTGAAGCTTTCTTT
CDR3: CSVLRGLTNTEAFF

V: TRBV18
size: -
D: -
J: TRBJ1-4
DNA: TGTGCCAGCTCACCGTGGAGGACGGACTTCGAAAAACTGTTTTTT
CDR3: CASSPWRTDFEKLFF

V: TRBV9
size: -
D: TRBD2
J: TRBJ2-7
DNA: TGTGCCAGCAGCGTAGGGGCGGGAGGCCTCTCCTACGAGCAGTACTTC
CDR3: CASSVGAGGLSYEQYF

V: TRBV19
size: -
D: TRBD1
J: TRBJ2-1
DNA: TGTGCCAGTAGTTTGGACAGGTTAGCTTATAACAATGAGCAGTTCTTC
CDR3: CASSLDRLAYNNEQFF

V: TRBV5-6
size: -
D: -
J: TRBJ2-6
DNA: TGTGCCAGCAGCCCCGAAACCCGGGACAAGGGGGCCAACGTCCTGACTTTC
CDR3: CASSPETRDKGANVLTF

V: TRBV9
size: -
D: -
J: TRBJ2-1
DNA: TGTGCCAGCAGCGTGGGTGGCGAACTGTACAATGAGCAGTTCTTC
CDR3: CASSVGGELYNEQFF

V: TRBV9
size: -
D: TRBD1
J: TRBJ1-1
DNA: TGTGCCAGCAGCGCCGGACAGGGATTGAACACTGAAGCTTTCTTT
CDR3: CASSAGQGLNTEAFF

V: TRBV7-2
size: once
D: -
J: TRBJ1-2
DNA: TGTGCCAGCAGCCCTGCCAGGTTAGCTTATGGCTACACCTTC
CDR3: CASSPARLAYGYTF

V: TRBV5-5
size: -
D: -
J: TRBJ2-2
DNA: TGTGCCAGCAGCTTGGGGCGGGACCAGAACACCGGGGAGCTGTTTTTT
CDR3: CASSLGRDQNTGELFF

V: TRBV7-9
size: -
D: -
J: TRBJ2-2
DNA: TGTGCCAGCAGCCAGAGGGCTAGCACCGGGGAGCTGTTTTTT
CDR3: CASSQRASTGELFF

V: TRBV7-3
size: -
D: -
J: TRBJ2-2
DNA: TGTGCCAGCAGCTTATTGAGTGGGAACACCGGGGAGCTGTTTTTT
CDR3: CASSLLSGNTGELFF

V: TRBV25-1
size: -
D: -
J: TRBJ2-5
DNA: TGTGCCAGCAGTGACCCTCCAGGGACCCAGTACTTC
CDR3: CASSDPPGTQYF

V: TRBV7-8
size: -
D: TRBD2
J: TRBJ2-7
DNA: TGTGCCAGCAGCTTAGCCCAGCGGGAGGGCAGGGGGCAGTACTTC
CDR3: CASSLAQREGRGQYF

V: TRBV5-1
size: -
D: TRBD1
J: TRBJ2-7
DNA: TGCGCCAGCAGCTTGGAAACAGGGGGCAACTACGAGCAGTACTTC
CDR3: CASSLETGGNYEQYF

V: TRBV7-9
size: -
D: TRBD2
J: TRBJ2-1
DNA: TGTGCCAGCAGCTTAGGACTAGCGACTTCCTACAATGAGCAGTTCTTC
CDR3: CASSLGLATSYNEQFF

V: TRBV6-5
size: -
D: -
J: TRBJ1-4
DNA: TGTGCCAGCAGTTACTCGGGACAAGGAGGTGAAAAACTGTTTTTT
CDR3: CASSYSGQGGEKLFF

V: TRBV5-1
size: -
D: -
J: TRBJ1-3
DNA: TGCGCCAGCAGCTTGGAAGGTTCCGAGTCTGGAAACACCATATATTTT
CDR3: CASSLEGSESGNTIYF

V: TRBV6-5
size: -
D: TRBD1
J: TRBJ1-3
DNA: TGTGCCAGTGTTAGACAGGGCTCCGGAAACACCATATATTTT
CDR3: CASVRQGSGNTIYF

V: TRBV6-5
size: once
D: -
J: TRBJ2-2
DNA: TGTGCCAGCAGTTATCGAAGCCAGTGGGGTGCCGGGGAGCTGTTTTTT
CDR3: CASSYRSQWGAGELFF

V: TRBV28
size: once
D: TRBD1
J: TRBJ2-7
DNA: TGTGCCAGCAGTTCGGGACAGCTCAGCTCCTACGAGCAGTACTTC
CDR3: CASSSGQLSSYEQYF

V: TRBV7-2
size: once
D: -
J: TRBJ2-3
DNA: TGTGCCAGCAGCCCATGGGGGCGGCCTGGGGGAGCGGATACGCAGTATTTT
CDR3: CASSPWGRPGGADTQYF

V: TRBV6-1
size: -
D: TRBD2
J: TRBJ2-5
DNA: TGTGCCAGCAGTGAGGCGGGGGTCAGCGGTTCCTTTGAGACCCAGTACTTC
CDR3: CASSEAGVSGSFETQYF

V: TRBV9
size: -
D: -
J: TRBJ2-1
DNA: TGTGCCAGCAGCGTAGAGGGGCACAATGAGCAGTTCTTC
CDR3: CASSVEGHNEQFF

V: TRBV7-2
size: -
D: TRBD1
J: TRBJ1-2
DNA: TGTGCCAGCAGCCTCCGGACAGGGGATGGCTACACCTTC
CDR3: CASSLRTGDGYTF

V: TRBV7-8
size: -
D: -
J: TRBJ2-2
DNA: TGTGCCAGCAGTCCGACGGCAGACTCAAGAGGATCCGGGGAGCTGTTTTTT
CDR3: CASSPTADSRGSGELFF

V: TRBV7-9
size: -
D: -
J: TRBJ2-5
DNA: TGTGCCAGCAGCTTAGGCGTTACTGGAATCGCGGAAAAACAAGAGACCCAGTACTTC
CDR3: CASSLGVTGIAEKQETQYF

V: TRBV28
size: -
D: TRBD2
J: TRBJ2-5
DNA: TGTGCCAGCAGCTCTCACTCGGGGGGGGATCGGGAGACCCAGTACTTC
CDR3: CASSSHSGGDRETQYF

V: TRBV7-2
size: -
D: -
J: TRBJ1-1
DNA: TGTGCCAGCAGCTTGGGTGCAGGCGCCGACACTGAAGCTTTCTTT
CDR3: CASSLGAGADTEAFF

V: TRBV27
size: -
D: -
J: TRBJ1-2
DNA: TGTGCCAGCAGTTTCAGGGGCCTTCAATCTAACTATGGCTACACCTTC
CDR3: CASSFRGLQSNYGYTF

V: TRBV18
size: once
D: TRBD1
J: TRBJ2-7
DNA: TGTGCCAGCTCAGCCGGGACAGGTTATGTGCAGTACTTC
CDR3: CASSAGTGYVQYF

V: TRBV28
size: -
D: -
J: TRBJ1-1
DNA: TGTGCCAGCAGCCTGGGACCTCGAGCTGAAGCTTTCTTT
CDR3: CASSLGPRAEAFF

V: TRBV4-1
size: -
D: TRBD2
J: TRBJ2-3
DNA: TGCGCCAGCAGCCAAGTCCTAGCGGGAGCGGCAGATACGCAGTATTTT
CDR3: CASSQVLAGAADTQYF

V: TRBV9
size: -
D: -
J: TRBJ2-7
DNA: TGTGCCAGCAGCGCGGCAGGTCAGTCCTACGAGCAGTACTTC
CDR3: CASSAAGQSYEQYF

V: TRBV10-3
size: -
D: TRBD2
J: TRBJ2-5
DNA: TGTGCCATCAGTGAGTCGAGCGGGGGTGCGACCCAGTACTTC
CDR3: CAISESSGGATQYF

V: TRBV28
size: few
D: -
J: TRBJ1-1
DNA: TGTGCCAGCAATCTTCGTACTGAAGCTTTCTTT
CDR3: CASNLRTEAFF

V: TRBV14
size: -
D: TRBD2
J: TRBJ2-1
DNA: TGTGCCAGCAGCCCCAATCCAGCGGGGGATTACAATGAGCAGTTCTTC
CDR3: CASSPNPAGDYNEQFF